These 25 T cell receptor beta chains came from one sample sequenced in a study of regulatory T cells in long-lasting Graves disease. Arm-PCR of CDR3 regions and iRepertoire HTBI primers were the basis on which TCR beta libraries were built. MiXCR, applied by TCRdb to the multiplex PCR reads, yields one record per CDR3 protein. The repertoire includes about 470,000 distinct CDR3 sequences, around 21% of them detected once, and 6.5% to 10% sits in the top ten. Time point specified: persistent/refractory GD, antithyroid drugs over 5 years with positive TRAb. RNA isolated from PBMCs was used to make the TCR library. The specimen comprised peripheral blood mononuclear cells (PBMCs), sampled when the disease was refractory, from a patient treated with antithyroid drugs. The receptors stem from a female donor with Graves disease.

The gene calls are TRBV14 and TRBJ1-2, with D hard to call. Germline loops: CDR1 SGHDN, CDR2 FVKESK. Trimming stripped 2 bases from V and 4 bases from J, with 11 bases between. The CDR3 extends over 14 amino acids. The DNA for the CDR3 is TGTGCCAGCAGCCAATACGGGAATCGCTATGGCTACACCTTC. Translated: CASSQYGNRYGYTF.

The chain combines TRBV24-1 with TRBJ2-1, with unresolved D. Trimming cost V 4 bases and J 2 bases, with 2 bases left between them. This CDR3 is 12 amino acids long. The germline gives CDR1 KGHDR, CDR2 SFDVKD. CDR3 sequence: CATSEPYNEQFF. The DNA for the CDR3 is TGTGCCACCAGTGAACCCTACAATGAGCAGTTCTTC.

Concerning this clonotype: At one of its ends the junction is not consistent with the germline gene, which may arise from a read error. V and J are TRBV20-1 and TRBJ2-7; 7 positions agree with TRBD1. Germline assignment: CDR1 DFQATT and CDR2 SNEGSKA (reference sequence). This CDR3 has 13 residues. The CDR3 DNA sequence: TGCAGTGCTAGCGACAGGGCCTCCTACGAGCAGTGCTTC. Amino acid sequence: CSASDRASYEQCF.

The CDR3, as DNA: TGCGCCAGCAGCCAAGACGACAGTCAGGGCTATGGCTACACCTTC. Translation gives CASSQDDSQGYGYTF. The V and J genes are TRBV4-1 and TRBJ1-2, with D tentatively TRBD1 (5 bases). The CDR3 extends over 15 amino acids. V was trimmed by 0 bases and J by 4 bases, leaving 12 bases between them. In germline, CDR1 is MGHRA, CDR2 YSYEKL.

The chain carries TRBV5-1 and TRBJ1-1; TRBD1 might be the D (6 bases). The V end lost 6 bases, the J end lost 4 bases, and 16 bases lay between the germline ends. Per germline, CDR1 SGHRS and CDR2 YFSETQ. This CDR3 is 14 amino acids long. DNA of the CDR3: TGCGCCAGCACAGATCGGGGAGGGGGCACTGAAGCTTTCTTT. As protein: CASTDRGGGTEAFF.

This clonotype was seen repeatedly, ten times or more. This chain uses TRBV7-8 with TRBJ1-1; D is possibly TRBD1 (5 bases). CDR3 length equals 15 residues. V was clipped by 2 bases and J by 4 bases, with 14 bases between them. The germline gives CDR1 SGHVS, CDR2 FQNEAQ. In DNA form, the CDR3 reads TGTGCCAGCAGCTTATCAGGGTTACAGTTCACTGAAGCTTTCTTT. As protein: CASSLSGLQFTEAFF.

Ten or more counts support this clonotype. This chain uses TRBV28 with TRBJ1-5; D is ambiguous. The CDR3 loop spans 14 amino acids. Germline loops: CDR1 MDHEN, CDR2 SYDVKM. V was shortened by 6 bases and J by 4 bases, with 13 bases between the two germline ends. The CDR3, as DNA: TGTGCCAGCAGGACGGGCCCTAATAATCAGCCCCAGCATTTT. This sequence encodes CASRTGPNNQPQHF. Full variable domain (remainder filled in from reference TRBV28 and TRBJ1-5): DVKVTQSSRYLVKRTGEKVFLECVQDMDHENMFWYRQDPGLGLRLIYFSYDVKMKEKGDIPEGYSVSREKKERFSLILESASTNQTSMYLCASRTGPNNQPQHFGDGTRLSIL.

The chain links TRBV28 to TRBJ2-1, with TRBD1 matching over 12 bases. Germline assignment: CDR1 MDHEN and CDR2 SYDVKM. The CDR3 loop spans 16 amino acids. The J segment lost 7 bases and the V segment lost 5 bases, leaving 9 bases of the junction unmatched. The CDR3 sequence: CASSGGGQGAENEQFF. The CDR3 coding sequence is TGTGCCAGCAGTGGCGGGGGACAGGGGGCTGAGAATGAGCAGTTCTTC.

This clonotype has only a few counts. DNA for the CDR3: TGTGCCAGCAGCCCCGGAGGACGGTACCAAGAGACCCAGTACTTC. Translated, it gives CASSPGGRYQETQYF. The rearrangement joins TRBV5-6 to TRBJ2-5; possible D gene TRBD2, 5 bases. Trimming removed 4 bases at V and 0 bases at J, with 13 bases between. CDR3 length equals 15 residues. Per the germline V gene, CDR1 is SGHDT and CDR2 is YYEEEE.

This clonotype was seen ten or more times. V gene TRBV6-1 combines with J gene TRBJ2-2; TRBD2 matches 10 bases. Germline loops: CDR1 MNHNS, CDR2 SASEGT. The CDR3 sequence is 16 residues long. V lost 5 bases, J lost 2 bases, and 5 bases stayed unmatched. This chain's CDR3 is CASSQTSGTNTGELFF. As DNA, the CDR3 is TGTGCCAGCAGTCAAACTAGCGGGACAAACACCGGGGAGCTGTTTTTT.

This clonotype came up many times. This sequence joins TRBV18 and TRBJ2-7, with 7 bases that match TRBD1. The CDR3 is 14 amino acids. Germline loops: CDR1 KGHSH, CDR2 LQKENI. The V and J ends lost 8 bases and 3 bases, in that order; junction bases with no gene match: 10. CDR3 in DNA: TGTGCCAGCAGTCCGCCGGGACAGAGCTACGAGCAGTACTTC. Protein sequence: CASSPPGQSYEQYF.

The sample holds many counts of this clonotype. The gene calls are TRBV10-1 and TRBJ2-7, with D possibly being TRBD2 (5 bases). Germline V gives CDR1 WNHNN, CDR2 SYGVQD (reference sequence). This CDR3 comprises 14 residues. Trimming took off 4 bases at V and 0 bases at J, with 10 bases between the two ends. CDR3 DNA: TGCGCCAGCAGTGCCAGCGGAAGCTCCTACGAGCAGTACTTC. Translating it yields CASSASGSSYEQYF.

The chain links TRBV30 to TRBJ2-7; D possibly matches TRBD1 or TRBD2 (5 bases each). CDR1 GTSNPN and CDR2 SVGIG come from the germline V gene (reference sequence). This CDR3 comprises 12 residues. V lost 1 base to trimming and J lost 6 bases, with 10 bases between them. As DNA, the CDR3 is TGTGCCTGGAGTGAGAGGGACGGCGAGCAGTACTTC. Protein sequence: CAWSERDGEQYF.

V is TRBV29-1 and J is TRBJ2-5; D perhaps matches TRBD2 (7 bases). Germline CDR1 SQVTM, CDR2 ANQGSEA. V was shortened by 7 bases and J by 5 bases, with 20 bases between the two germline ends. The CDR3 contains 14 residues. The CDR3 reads CSGRGGGRLETQYF. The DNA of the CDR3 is TGCAGCGGGAGGGGAGGGGGACGACTTGAGACCCAGTACTTC.

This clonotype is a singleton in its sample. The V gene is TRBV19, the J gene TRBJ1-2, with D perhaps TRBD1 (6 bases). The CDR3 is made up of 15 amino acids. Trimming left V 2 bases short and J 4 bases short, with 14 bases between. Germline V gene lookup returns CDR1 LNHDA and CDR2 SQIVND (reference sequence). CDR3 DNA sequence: TGTGCCAGTAGTATAAGTCTGGACAGAAGCTATGGCTACACCTTC. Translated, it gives CASSISLDRSYGYTF.

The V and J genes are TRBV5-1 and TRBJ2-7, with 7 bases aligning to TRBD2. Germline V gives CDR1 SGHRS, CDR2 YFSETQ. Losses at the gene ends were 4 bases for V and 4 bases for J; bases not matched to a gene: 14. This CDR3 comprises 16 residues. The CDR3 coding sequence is TGCGCCAGCAGCGGAACCTTCCGGCGGGAGTGGTACGAGCAGTACTTC. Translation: CASSGTFRREWYEQYF.

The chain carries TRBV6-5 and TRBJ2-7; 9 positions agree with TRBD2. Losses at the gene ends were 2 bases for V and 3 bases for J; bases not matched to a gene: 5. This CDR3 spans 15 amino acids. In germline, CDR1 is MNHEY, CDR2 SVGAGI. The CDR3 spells CASSYSGRIVYEQYF. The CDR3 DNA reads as TGTGCCAGCAGTTACAGCGGGAGGATTGTCTACGAGCAGTACTTC.

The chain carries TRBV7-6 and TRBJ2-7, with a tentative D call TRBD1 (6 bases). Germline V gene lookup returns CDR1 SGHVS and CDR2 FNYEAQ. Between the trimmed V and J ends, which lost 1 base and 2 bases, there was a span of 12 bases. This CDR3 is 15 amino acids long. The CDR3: CASSLETGRPYEQYF. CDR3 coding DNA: TGTGCCAGCAGCTTAGAAACAGGGCGCCCCTACGAGCAGTACTTC.

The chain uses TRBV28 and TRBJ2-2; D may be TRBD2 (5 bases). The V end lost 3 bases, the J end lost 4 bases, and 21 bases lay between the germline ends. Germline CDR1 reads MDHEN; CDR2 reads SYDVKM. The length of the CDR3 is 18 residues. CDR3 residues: CASSFILDFPSGTGELFF. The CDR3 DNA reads TGTGCCAGCAGTTTCATACTAGATTTCCCCTCGGGCACCGGGGAGCTGTTTTTT.

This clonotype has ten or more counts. The CDR3 reads CASSPGTPYEQYF. The CDR3 bases are TGTGCCAGCAGCCCGGGGACGCCCTACGAGCAGTACTTC. The chain couples TRBV7-6 to TRBJ2-7; D is tentatively TRBD1 or TRBD2 (5 bases each). The CDR3 totals 13 residues. Trimming took 5 bases from V and 2 from J, leaving 10 bases between them. Germline V CDR1 and CDR2: SGHVS, FNYEAQ.

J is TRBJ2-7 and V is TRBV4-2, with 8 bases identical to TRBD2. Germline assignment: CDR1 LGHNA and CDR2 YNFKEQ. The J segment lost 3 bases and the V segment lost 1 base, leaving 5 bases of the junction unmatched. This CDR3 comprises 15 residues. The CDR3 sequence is CASSQGGGRNYEQYF. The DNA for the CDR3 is TGTGCCAGCAGCCAAGGGGGCGGGAGGAACTACGAGCAGTACTTC.

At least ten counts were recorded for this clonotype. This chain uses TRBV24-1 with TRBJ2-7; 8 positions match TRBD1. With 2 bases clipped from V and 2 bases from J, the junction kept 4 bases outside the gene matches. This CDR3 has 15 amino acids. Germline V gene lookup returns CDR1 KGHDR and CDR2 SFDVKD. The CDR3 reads CATSDSGTGAYEQYF. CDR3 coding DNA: TGTGCCACCAGTGATTCCGGGACAGGAGCCTACGAGCAGTACTTC.

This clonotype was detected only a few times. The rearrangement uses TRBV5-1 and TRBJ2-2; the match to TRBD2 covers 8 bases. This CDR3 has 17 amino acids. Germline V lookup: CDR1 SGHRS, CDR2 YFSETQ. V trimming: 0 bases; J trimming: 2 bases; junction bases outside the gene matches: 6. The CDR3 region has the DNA TGCGCCAGCAGCTTGGGGCGGACTAGCCCCAACACCGGGGAGCTGTTTTTT. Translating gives CASSLGRTSPNTGELFF.

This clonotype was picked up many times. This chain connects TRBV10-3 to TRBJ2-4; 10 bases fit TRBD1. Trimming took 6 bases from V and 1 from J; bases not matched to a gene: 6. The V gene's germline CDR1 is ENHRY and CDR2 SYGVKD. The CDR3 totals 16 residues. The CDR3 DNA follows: TGTGCCATCAGCCCTCAGGGACAGGGGGCCAAAAACATTCAGTACTTC. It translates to CAISPQGQGAKNIQYF.

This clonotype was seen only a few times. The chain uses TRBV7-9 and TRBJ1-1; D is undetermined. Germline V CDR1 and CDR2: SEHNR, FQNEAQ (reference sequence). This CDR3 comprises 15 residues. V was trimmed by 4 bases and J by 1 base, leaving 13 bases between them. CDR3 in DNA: TGTGCCAGCAGCTCCCCGACCGGCAGGAACACTGAAGCTTTCTTT. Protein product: CASSSPTGRNTEAFF.